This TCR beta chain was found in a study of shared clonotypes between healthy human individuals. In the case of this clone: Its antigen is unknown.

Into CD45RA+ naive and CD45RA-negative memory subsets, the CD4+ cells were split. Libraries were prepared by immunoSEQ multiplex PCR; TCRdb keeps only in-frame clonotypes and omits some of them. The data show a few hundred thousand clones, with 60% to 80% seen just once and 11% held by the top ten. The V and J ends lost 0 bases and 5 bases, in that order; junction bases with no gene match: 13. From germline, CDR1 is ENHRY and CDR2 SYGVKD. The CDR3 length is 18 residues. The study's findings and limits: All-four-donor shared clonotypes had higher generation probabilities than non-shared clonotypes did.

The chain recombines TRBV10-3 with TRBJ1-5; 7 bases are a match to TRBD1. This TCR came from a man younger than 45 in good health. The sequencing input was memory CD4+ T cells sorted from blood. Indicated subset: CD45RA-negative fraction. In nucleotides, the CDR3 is TGTGCCATCAGTGAGTCCTCGAGGCGACAGGGCTTCGATCAGCCCCAGCATTTT. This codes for CAISESSRRQGFDQPQHF.